This entry lists 27 T cell receptor beta chains sequenced from one sample in a study of beta chain features in type 1 diabetes. Reverse transcription of all isolated RNA meant that expressed TCRB transcripts were sequenced. The method was immunoSEQ multiplex PCR; TCRdb's version includes in-frame clones alone and lacks a portion of them. The sample records hundreds of thousands of clones, 15% to 20% being singletons. Sequences were obtained from naive CD4+ T cells from blood. These receptors came from a woman aged 18-29 years in good health.

This clone has only a few counts. The J gene is TRBJ2-5, the V gene TRBV18; TRBD2 matches at 12 bases. Germline V CDR1 and CDR2: KGHSH, LQKENI. This CDR3 has 17 amino acids. V shed 1 base and J 1 base; nucleotides not matched to a gene: 4. The CDR3 reads CASSPQLAGGIQETQYF. For the CDR3, the DNA is TGTGCCAGCTCACCACAACTAGCGGGAGGAATCCAAGAGACCCAGTACTTC.

There are many counts of this clone. The chain has TRBV10-3 and TRBJ1-2; weak D call: TRBD1 (5 bases). The CDR3 consists of 15 residues. Germline lookup yields CDR1 ENHRY and CDR2 SYGVKD. V was clipped by 3 bases and J by 7 bases, with 18 bases between them. The CDR3 reads CAISDLQGVLAGYTF. The CDR3 coding sequence is TGTGCCATCAGTGACCTCCAGGGCGTTCTCGCTGGCTACACCTTC.

J is TRBJ1-2 and V is TRBV6-6; TRBD1 matches 8 bases. The V gene end was trimmed by 6 bases and the J gene end by 4 bases; junction bases not matched to a gene: 4. The CDR3 extends over 13 amino acids. CDR1 and CDR2 from the germline V gene are MNHNY and SVGAGI (reference sequence). CDR3 sequence reads: CASSSGQGYGYTF. CDR3 DNA sequence: TGTGCCAGCAGCTCCGGACAGGGCTATGGCTACACCTTC.

In this sample, this clone turned up a few times. V gene TRBV5-6 combines with J gene TRBJ2-5, with 9 bases that match TRBD2. Germline V gene lookup returns CDR1 SGHDT and CDR2 YYEEEE. Trimming cost V 5 bases and J 5 bases; bases outside gene matches: 10. This CDR3 has 15 residues. CDR3 nucleotides: TGTGCCAGCAGGGGGTTTAGCGGGAGTCGGGAGACCCAGTACTTC. It translates to CASRGFSGSRETQYF.

This clone showed up just a few times. This chain connects TRBV11-2 to TRBJ2-7, with TRBD1 identical over 7 bases. The CDR3 extends over 15 amino acids. The V and J ends lost 3 bases and 5 bases, in that order; junction bases with no gene match: 10. Germline CDR1 and CDR2: SGHAT and FQNNGV. The CDR3 bases are TGTGCCAGCAGCTTGGGACAGAAACCCGCTCACGAGCAGTACTTC. Its translation: CASSLGQKPAHEQYF. Complete variable domain (other parts from reference TRBV11-2 and TRBJ2-7): EAGVAQSPRYKIIEKRQSVAFWCNPISGHATLYWYQQILGQGPKLLIQFQNNGVVDDSQLPKDRFSAERLKGVDSTLKIQPAKLEDSAVYLCASSLGQKPAHEQYFGPGTRLTVT.

The table lists this clone with a few counts. CDR3 residues: CASSLVTSAYNEQFF. CDR3 bases: TGTGCCAGCAGCTTAGTGACTAGCGCCTACAATGAGCAGTTCTTC. V and J are TRBV11-2 and TRBJ2-1, with TRBD2 matching 8 bases. The CDR3 is 15 residues long. V lost 1 base, J lost 2 bases, and 1 base stayed unmatched. The germline V gene encodes CDR1 SGHAT and CDR2 FQNNGV.

The sample holds one count of this clone. The V gene is TRBV27, the J gene TRBJ2-1, with a tentative D call TRBD2 (6 bases). Deletions cut 3 bases from V and 9 bases from J, with 15 bases between. The CDR3 runs 14 residues. CDR1 MNHEY and CDR2 SMNVEV come from the germline V gene (reference sequence). The CDR3 sequence: CASSLGGGLGEQFF. The DNA for the CDR3 is TGTGCCAGCAGTTTGGGAGGTGGGCTCGGTGAGCAGTTCTTC.

Here the CDR3 reads CASSAAGTVWSGGGREQFF. DNA for the CDR3: TGCGCCAGCAGCGCGGCCGGGACAGTTTGGTCCGGAGGAGGGCGTGAGCAGTTCTTC. The chain joins TRBV5-1 to TRBJ2-1; tentative D call: TRBD1 (7 bases). This CDR3 comprises 19 residues. V was cut by 4 bases and J by 9 bases, with 32 bases left in between. Germline V gives CDR1 SGHRS, CDR2 YFSETQ.

V is TRBV6-5 and J is TRBJ2-1; 8 nucleotides align to TRBD2. The CDR3 covers 15 residues. In germline, CDR1 is MNHEY, CDR2 SVGAGI. Losses at the gene ends were 6 bases for V and 2 bases for J; bases not matched to a gene: 6. The CDR3 DNA reads TGTGCCAGCAGCCCCGTAGCGGGACCCTACAATGAGCAGTTCTTC. Its translation is CASSPVAGPYNEQFF.

CDR3 region: CASSASGSSNEQFF. DNA for the CDR3: TGTGCCAGCAGCGCTAGCGGGAGTAGTAATGAGCAGTTCTTC. This chain joins TRBV6-4 and TRBJ2-1; 10 bases match TRBD2. J lost 7 bases, V lost 6 bases, and 6 bases had no gene match. This CDR3 comprises 14 residues. CDR1 and CDR2 from the germline V gene are MRHNA and SNTAGT.

This chain joins TRBV7-6 and TRBJ2-3; the D is unclear. The CDR3 has 12 amino acids. The germline V and J ends were trimmed by 3 bases and 6 bases, with 7 bases remaining between them. The V gene's germline CDR1 is SGHVS and CDR2 FNYEAQ. CDR3 bases: TGTGCCAGCAGCTTTTCATTTGATACGCAGTATTTT. It is translated as CASSFSFDTQYF.

This chain connects TRBV7-9 to TRBJ2-7; D tentatively reads TRBD1 or TRBD2 (5 bases each). This CDR3 has 12 amino acids. CDR1 and CDR2 from the germline V gene are SEHNR and FQNEAQ (reference sequence). V was clipped by 6 bases and J by 7 bases, with 13 bases between them. This CDR3 reads CASSPDGGEQYF. In DNA, the CDR3 is TGTGCCAGCAGTCCCGATGGGGGTGAGCAGTACTTC.

There are a few counts of this clone. The chain combines TRBV7-9 with TRBJ2-3; 8 nucleotides agree with TRBD1. This CDR3 has 15 residues. Germline CDR1 and CDR2: SEHNR and FQNEAQ (reference sequence). Trimming cost V 3 bases and J 2 bases; bases outside gene matches: 4. The CDR3 loop reads CASSFWTGYTDTQYF. CDR3 in DNA: TGTGCCAGCAGCTTCTGGACAGGGTACACAGATACGCAGTATTTT.

This clone was detected only a few times. The chain carries TRBV18 and TRBJ2-5; TRBD1 might be the D (6 bases). Trimming pared 5 bases from V and 0 bases from J, leaving 10 bases between. The CDR3 has 14 amino acids. The V gene's germline CDR1 is KGHSH and CDR2 LQKENI. CDR3 DNA: TGTGCCAGCTCATCAGACAGGAACCAAGAGACCCAGTACTTC. Translation gives CASSSDRNQETQYF.

This clone occurred a few times. The gene calls are TRBV28 and TRBJ2-1; TRBD1 matches at 7 bases. V was clipped by 9 bases and J by 6 bases; unmatched bases: 8. The CDR3 is 13 amino acids. Germline CDR1 is MDHEN and CDR2 is SYDVKM. CDR3 amino acids: CASTAPGGNEQFF. The CDR3, as DNA: TGTGCCAGTACTGCGCCAGGGGGCAATGAGCAGTTCTTC. The whole variable domain, remainder taken from reference TRBV28 and TRBJ2-1, is DVKVTQSSRYLVKRTGEKVFLECVQDMDHENMFWYRQDPGLGLRLIYFSYDVKMKEKGDIPEGYSVSREKKERFSLILESASTNQTSMYLCASTAPGGNEQFFGPGTRLTVL.

The sample holds a few counts of this clone. The V gene is TRBV28, the J gene TRBJ1-1; unclear D gene. Germline assignment: CDR1 MDHEN and CDR2 SYDVKM. V gave up 3 bases and J gave up 2 bases, with 10 bases separating them. This CDR3 is built from 14 residues. The CDR3 nucleotides are TGTGCCAGCAGTTTGTATAATACCAACACTGAAGCTTTCTTT. Translating gives CASSLYNTNTEAFF.

Concerning this clone: This sample also contains other DNA sequences that code for the same CDR3. CDR3 sequence: CASSLGGTGANVLTF. The CDR3 nucleotides are TGTGCCAGCAGCTTAGGGGGTACTGGGGCCAACGTCCTGACTTTC. The chain employs TRBV7-9 and TRBJ2-6; D gene ambiguous. The CDR3 runs to 15 residues. Germline values: CDR1 SEHNR, CDR2 FQNEAQ (reference sequence). V dropped 1 base and J dropped 2 bases, with 6 bases sitting between them. Full variable domain (rest looked up from reference TRBV7-9 and TRBJ2-6): DTGVSQNPRHKITKRGQNVTFRCDPISEHNRLYWYRQTLGQGPEFLTYFQNEAQLEKSRLLSDRFSAERPKGSFSTLEIQRTEQGDSAMYLCASSLGGTGANVLTFGAGSRLTVL.

Points on this clone: Other nucleotide sequences in the sample specify the same CDR3. CDR3 sequence (DNA): TGTGCCAGCAGTTCCGGACAGGGGAATCAGCCCCAGCATTTT. Translating gives CASSSGQGNQPQHF. The chain has TRBV28 and TRBJ1-5; 9 nucleotides agree with TRBD1. Unmatched junction bases numbered 2, after V lost 4 bases and J lost 4 bases. Germline V gene data show CDR1 as MDHEN and CDR2 as SYDVKM. The length of the CDR3 is 14 residues.

This clone was seen more than once but under ten times. This chain links TRBV2 with TRBJ1-3; no clear D. The CDR3 is 12 residues long. V was shortened by 6 bases and J by 2 bases, with 5 bases between the two germline ends. Germline lookup yields CDR1 SNHLY and CDR2 FYNNEI. In nucleotides, the CDR3 is TGTGCCAGCAGGGGTCCTGGAAACACCATATATTTT. This gives the protein CASRGPGNTIYF.

This clone has more than one count but fewer than ten. This sample also contains other DNA sequences that code for the same CDR3. The chain couples TRBV2 to TRBJ2-3; 7 bases are a match to TRBD2. Germline-derived CDR1 and CDR2 are SNHLY and FYNNEI. V lost 6 bases, J lost 0 bases, and 3 bases stayed unmatched. This CDR3 comprises 14 residues. For the CDR3, the DNA is TGTGCCAGCAGCCCGGGACTAAGCACAGATACGCAGTATTTT. Residues: CASSPGLSTDTQYF.

The V call is TRBV7-8, the J call TRBJ2-3; D may be TRBD1 or TRBD2 (5 bases each). CDR1 SGHVS and CDR2 FQNEAQ come from the germline V gene. The ends were cut back, 5 bases at V and 0 bases at J, with 15 bases in the middle. The CDR3 extends over 16 amino acids. The CDR3 DNA sequence: TGTGCCAGCAGCATCAACTCGAGGGGAAGCACAGATACGCAGTATTTT. Residues: CASSINSRGSTDTQYF.

The chain couples TRBV29-1 to TRBJ2-1; TRBD1 matches at 8 bases. The CDR3 extends over 18 amino acids. V shed 3 bases and J 1 base; nucleotides not matched to a gene: 14. The germline CDR1 and CDR2 sequences are SQVTM and ANQGSEA. The CDR3 DNA is TGCAGCGTTGAGAACCAAGAGAGGACAGGGAAGTCCTACAATGAGCAGTTCTTC. Amino acid sequence: CSVENQERTGKSYNEQFF.

This clone was observed a handful of times. The J gene is TRBJ2-7, the V gene TRBV10-3; D not certain. The CDR3 covers 13 residues. Per the germline V gene, CDR1 is ENHRY and CDR2 is SYGVKD. The germline V and J ends were trimmed by 3 bases and 1 base, with 7 bases remaining between them. The CDR3 DNA sequence: TGTGCCATCAGTGAAAAGGATTCCTACGAGCAGTACTTC. Protein sequence: CAISEKDSYEQYF.

V usage is TRBV10-3 and J usage is TRBJ1-6; TRBD1 matches at 8 bases. With 6 bases clipped from V and 8 bases from J, the junction kept 3 bases outside the gene matches. The germline CDR1 and CDR2 sequences are ENHRY and SYGVKD. The length of the CDR3 is 13 residues. This CDR3 reads CAIRTGADSPLHF. CDR3 nucleotide sequence: TGTGCCATCAGGACAGGGGCCGATTCACCCCTCCACTTT.

This clone has only a few counts. The CDR3 DNA reads as TGTGCCAGCAGTCCGGGCTCCGGGGGAGAGACCCAGTACTTC. This gives the protein CASSPGSGGETQYF. The chain combines TRBV7-9 with TRBJ2-5; perhaps TRBD2 as D (6 bases). V was cut by 6 bases and J by 4 bases, with 15 bases left in between. Germline loops: CDR1 SEHNR, CDR2 FQNEAQ (reference sequence). The CDR3 length is 14 residues.

This clone was seen a handful of times. The chain has TRBV7-3 and TRBJ2-2; tentative D call: TRBD2 (6 bases). This CDR3 is built from 14 residues. Germline V CDR1 and CDR2: SGHTA, FQGTGA. Trimming shortened V by 5 bases and J by 3 bases, and 10 bases separated the two germline ends. The CDR3, as DNA: TGTGCCAGCAGCCGGACTACCTACACCGGGGAGCTGTTTTTT. Protein: CASSRTTYTGELFF.

This clone showed up just a few times. This chain joins TRBV7-9 and TRBJ1-5; no reliable D call. CDR1 and CDR2 (germline): SEHNR, FQNEAQ (reference sequence). Trimming took 5 bases from V and 3 from J, leaving 5 bases between them. CDR3 length: 12 amino acids. This chain's CDR3 is CASSVDNQPQHF. As DNA, the CDR3 is TGTGCCAGCAGCGTTGACAATCAGCCCCAGCATTTT.